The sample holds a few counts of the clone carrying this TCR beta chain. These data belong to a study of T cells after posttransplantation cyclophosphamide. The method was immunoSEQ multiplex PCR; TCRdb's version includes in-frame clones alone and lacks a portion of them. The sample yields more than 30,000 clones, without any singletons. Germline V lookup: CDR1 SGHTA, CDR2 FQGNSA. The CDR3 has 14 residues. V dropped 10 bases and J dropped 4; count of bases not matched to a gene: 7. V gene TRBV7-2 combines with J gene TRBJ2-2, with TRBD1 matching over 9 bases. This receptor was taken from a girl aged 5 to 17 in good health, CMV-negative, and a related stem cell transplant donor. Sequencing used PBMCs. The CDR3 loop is CATKGQGGTGELFF. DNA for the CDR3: TGTGCCACGAAGGGACAGGGTGGCACCGGGGAGCTGTTTTTT.